This TCR beta chain emerged from a study of cytomegalovirus exposure and HLA in healthy donors. CDR3 size: 15 residues. V shed 0 bases and J shed 4 bases, with 12 bases lying between them. Germline lookup yields CDR1 MNHEY and CDR2 SVGAGI. Amplification used 60 Vbeta primers and 13 Jbeta primers. This table comes from immunoSEQ multiplex PCR, and its TCRdb copy is limited to in-frame clones, with some not included. The top ten hold roughly 9.7% of the sample, which has 150,000 to 200,000 clones, roughly 79% seen once. This sequence originates from a young man in good health and CMV-seropositive. Specimen: PBMCs. The chain is built from TRBV6-5 and TRBJ1-2; D ambiguous. CDR3 in amino acids: CASSYSLEGAYGYTF. Here the CDR3 DNA reads TGTGCCAGCAGTTACTCCCTGGAGGGAGCCTATGGCTACACCTTC.